The rows below give T cell receptor beta chains drawn from one sample of a study of blood T cell repertoires in COVID-19. The data were produced by immunoSEQ multiplex PCR, yet TCRdb's version contains in-frame clones alone and is incomplete. This table has about 200,000 clones, approximately 86% appearing once. Source material: peripheral blood. The receptors here all came from a woman between 45 and 60 years old with COVID-19, enrolled during active disease. The CDR3 runs from the conserved cysteine through the conserved F or W. Fields, in order: clone size, J gene, D gene, V gene, CDR3 protein, CDR3 DNA. D genes are given only for firm matches. Not every row has a clone size; where given, it reads once, few, many or a size class.

NA,TRBJ2-3,TRBD2,TRBV11-2,CASSLVGRLAGTDTQYF,TGTGCCAGCAGCTTAGTTGGGAGACTAGCGGGAACAGATACGCAGTATTTT
NA,TRBJ1-1,NA,TRBV6-2/TRBV6-3,CASSYSREGGNTEAFF,TGTGCCAGCAGTTACTCGAGGGAGGGAGGGAACACTGAAGCTTTCTTT
NA,TRBJ2-7,TRBD2,TRBV27,CASSFGGEEQYF,TGTGCCAGCAGTTTTGGGGGGGAAGAGCAGTACTTC
NA,TRBJ1-1,NA,TRBV12-2,CASRLDPRRDTEAFF,TGTGCAAGTCGCTTAGATCCCCGGCGGGACACTGAAGCTTTCTTT
NA,TRBJ2-1,TRBD1,TRBV5-1,CASARDRPWEEQFF,TGCGCCAGCGCCCGGGACAGGCCCTGGGAGGAGCAGTTCTTC
NA,TRBJ2-3,TRBD1,TRBV6-6,CASSYLGQYTDTQYF,TGTGCCAGCAGTTACTTGGGACAGTACACAGATACGCAGTATTTT
NA,TRBJ2-2,NA,TRBV6-2/TRBV6-3,CASSRNTGELFF,TGTGCCAGCAGTCGGAACACCGGGGAGCTGTTTTTT
NA,TRBJ2-7,NA,TRBV3-1/TRBV3-2,CASSQDPVSSYEQYF,TGTGCCAGCAGCCAAGACCCGGTTAGCTCCTACGAGCAGTACTTC
once,TRBJ2-3,TRBD2,TRBV20-1,CSASLGLADTDTQYF,TGCAGTGCTAGTTTGGGCCTAGCGGACACAGATACGCAGTATTTT
NA,TRBJ1-3,NA,TRBV19,CASSIDRGIRNTIYF,TGTGCCAGTAGTATCGACCGGGGGATACGAAACACCATATATTTT
NA,TRBJ1-2,NA,TRBV11-2,CASSLVNRAYGYTF,TGTGCCAGCAGCTTAGTGAACAGGGCCTATGGCTACACCTTC
NA,TRBJ1-6,NA,TRBV7-2,CASSAPGGSSYNSPLHF,TGTGCCAGCAGCGCCCCAGGTGGGAGCTCCTATAATTCACCCCTCCACTTT
NA,TRBJ1-1,NA,TRBV3-1/TRBV3-2,CASSQESGRMTEAFF,TGTGCCAGCAGCCAAGAGTCCGGCAGGATGACTGAAGCTTTCTTT
NA,TRBJ1-1,NA,TRBV19,CASRRRVDTEAFF,TGTGCCAGTAGACGGAGGGTGGACACTGAAGCTTTCTTT
NA,TRBJ2-1,TRBD2,TRBV30,CAWSVTAGGQNEQFF,TGTGCCTGGAGTGTAACAGCGGGGGGGCAAAATGAGCAGTTCTTC
NA,TRBJ2-3,NA,TRBV5-1,CASSRVALSGGSDTQYF,TGCGCCAGCAGCCGGGTAGCGCTCTCAGGGGGGTCAGATACGCAGTATTTT
once,TRBJ2-5,TRBD1,TRBV15,CATSRGTGRGETQYF,TGTGCCACCAGCAGGGGGACAGGGAGGGGAGAGACCCAGTACTTC
NA,TRBJ2-7,TRBD2,TRBV6-2/TRBV6-3,CASSYSGTSGGEQYF,TGTGCCAGCAGTTACTCCGGGACTAGCGGGGGAGAGCAGTACTTC
NA,TRBJ1-2,NA,TRBV2,CASTSTGFYGYTF,TGTGCCAGCACCTCGACAGGATTCTATGGCTACACCTTC
NA,TRBJ2-3,TRBD2,TRBV19,CASSKRGDRDTQYF,TGTGCCAGTAGTAAGCGGGGGGACCGAGATACGCAGTATTTT
NA,TRBJ1-1,NA,TRBV2,CASKAEDNTEAFF,TGTGCCAGCAAAGCCGAAGATAACACTGAAGCTTTCTTT
NA,TRBJ1-1,NA,TRBV27,CASSFAGGVAEAFF,TGTGCCAGCAGTTTTGCGGGGGGTGTCGCTGAAGCTTTCTTT